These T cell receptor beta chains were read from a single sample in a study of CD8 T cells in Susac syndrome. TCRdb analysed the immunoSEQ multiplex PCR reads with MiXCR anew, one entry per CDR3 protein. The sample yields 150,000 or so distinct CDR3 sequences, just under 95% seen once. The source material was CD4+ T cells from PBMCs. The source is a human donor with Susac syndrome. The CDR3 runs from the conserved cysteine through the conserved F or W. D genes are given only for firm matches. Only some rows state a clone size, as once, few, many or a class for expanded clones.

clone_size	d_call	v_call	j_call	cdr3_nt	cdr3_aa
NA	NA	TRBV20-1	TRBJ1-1	TGCAGTGCGACCGGGGGCCCGAACACTGAAGCTTTCTTT	CSATGGPNTEAFF
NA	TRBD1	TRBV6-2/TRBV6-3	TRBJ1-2	TGTGCCAGCCCCCCCCGAGAGGACAGGGTAAACTATGGCTACACCTTC	CASPPREDRVNYGYTF
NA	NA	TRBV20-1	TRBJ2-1	TGCAGTGCCGAACTGACAGAGACCTACAATGAGCAGTTCTTC	CSAELTETYNEQFF
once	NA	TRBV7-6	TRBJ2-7	TGTGCCAGCGGGAACGACTACGAGCAGTACTTC	CASGNDYEQYF
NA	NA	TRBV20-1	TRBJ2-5	TGCAGTGCTAGTAGCAGGAACCAAGAGACCCAGTACTTC	CSASSRNQETQYF
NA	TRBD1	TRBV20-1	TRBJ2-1	TGCAGTGCTAGAGGTACTGGGGGACAGGGCTATGAGCAGTTCTTC	CSARGTGGQGYEQFF
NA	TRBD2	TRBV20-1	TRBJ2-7	TGCAGTGCTAGTACTAGCGGGAGGCCTAGGGAGCAGTACTTC	CSASTSGRPREQYF
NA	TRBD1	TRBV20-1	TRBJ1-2	TGCAGTGCTAGGGACAGGGCAAAGGGCTACACCTTC	CSARDRAKGYTF
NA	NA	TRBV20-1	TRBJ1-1	TGCAGTGCTGGAACCACAGGGCCCTATGAAGCTTTCTTT	CSAGTTGPYEAFF
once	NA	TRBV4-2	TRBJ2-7	TGTGCCAGCAGCCAAGCTAGTGAGCAGTACTTC	CASSQASEQYF
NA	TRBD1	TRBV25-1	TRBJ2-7	TGTGCCAGCAGTACCCCTCGTGGGACAGCCGACTACGAGCAGTACTTC	CASSTPRGTADYEQYF
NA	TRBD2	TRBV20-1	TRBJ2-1	TGCAGTGCTAGAGACCGACAAACCTTCGGGGGAGGGTCATACAATGAGCAGTTCTTC	CSARDRQTFGGGSYNEQFF
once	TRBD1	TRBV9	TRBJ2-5	TGTGCCAGCAGCGTTACGGACAGGAAGACCCAGTACTTC	CASSVTDRKTQYF
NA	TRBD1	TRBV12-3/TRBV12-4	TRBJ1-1	TGTGCCAGCAGCCCGAGACAGGGGCGATATGCTTTCTTT	CASSPRQGRYAFF
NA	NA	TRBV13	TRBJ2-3	TGTGCCAGCAGCCCCTTGGATACGCAGTATTTT	CASSPLDTQYF
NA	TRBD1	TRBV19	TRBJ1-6	TGTGCCAGTAGGCCCACAGGGGGCAATTCACCCCTCCACTTT	CASRPTGGNSPLHF
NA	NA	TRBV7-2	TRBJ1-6	TGTGCCAGCAGCTCGGACAGTCGATATTCACCCCTCCACTTT	CASSSDSRYSPLHF
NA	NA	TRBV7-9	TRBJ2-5	TGTGCCAGCAGCTTAGCGCGGGGCCTACAAGAGACCCAGTACTTC	CASSLARGLQETQYF
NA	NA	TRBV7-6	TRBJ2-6	TGTGCCAGCAGCTCCCCCGGGGCCAACGTCCTGACTTTC	CASSSPGANVLTF
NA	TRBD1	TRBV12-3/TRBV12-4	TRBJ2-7	TGTGCCAGCAGCAAGACAGGGGCCAACTCCTACGAGCAGTACTTC	CASSKTGANSYEQYF
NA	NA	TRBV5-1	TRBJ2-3	TGCGCCAGCAGCCCACTACTTAGCGTCGACACAGATACGCAGTATTTT	CASSPLLSVDTDTQYF
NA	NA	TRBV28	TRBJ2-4	TGTGCCAGCAGTCCCAACATGCAATACAAAAACATTCAGTACTTC	CASSPNMQYKNIQYF
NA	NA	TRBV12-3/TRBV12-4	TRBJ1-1	TGTGCCAGCAGTTTAAGGTGGGCTGAAGCTTTCTTT	CASSLRWAEAFF
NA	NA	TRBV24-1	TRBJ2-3	TGTGCCGCTTGGCCAGATACGCAGTATTTT	CAAWPDTQYF
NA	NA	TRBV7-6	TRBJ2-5	TGTGCCAGCGGTCCGATGTTAGGGGAGACCCAGTACTTC	CASGPMLGETQYF
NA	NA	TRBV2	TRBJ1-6	TGTGCCAGCATTCCACCGGGACGTATTAATTCACCCCTCCACTTT	CASIPPGRINSPLHF
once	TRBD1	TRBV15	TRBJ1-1	TGTGCCACCCAAATGGACAGGGCGCTCACTGAAGCTTTCTTT	CATQMDRALTEAFF
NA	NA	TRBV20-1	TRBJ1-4	TGCAGTGCTAATAATGAAAAACTGTTTTTT	CSANNEKLFF
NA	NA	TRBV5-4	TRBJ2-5	TGTGCCAGCAGCGGGGGGATTACCGTCCAAGAGACCCAGTACTTC	CASSGGITVQETQYF
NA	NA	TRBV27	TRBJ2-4	TGTGCCAGCAGTTTGTTAGGGGACAAAAACATTCAGTACTTC	CASSLLGDKNIQYF
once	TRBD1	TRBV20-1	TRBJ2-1	TGCAGTGCTAAAGTCGGGACAGACTACAATGAGCAGTTCTTC	CSAKVGTDYNEQFF
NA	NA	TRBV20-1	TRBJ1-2	TGCAGTGCTAGAGCATCGGGGAGTTCGTATGGCTACACCTTC	CSARASGSSYGYTF
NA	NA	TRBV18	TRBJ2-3	TGTGCCAGCTCCCCAGTGAGCACAGATACGCAGTATTTT	CASSPVSTDTQYF
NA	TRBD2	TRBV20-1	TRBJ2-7	TGCAGTGCCGCTCCGACTAGCGGGTACTACTACGAGCAGTACTTC	CSAAPTSGYYYEQYF